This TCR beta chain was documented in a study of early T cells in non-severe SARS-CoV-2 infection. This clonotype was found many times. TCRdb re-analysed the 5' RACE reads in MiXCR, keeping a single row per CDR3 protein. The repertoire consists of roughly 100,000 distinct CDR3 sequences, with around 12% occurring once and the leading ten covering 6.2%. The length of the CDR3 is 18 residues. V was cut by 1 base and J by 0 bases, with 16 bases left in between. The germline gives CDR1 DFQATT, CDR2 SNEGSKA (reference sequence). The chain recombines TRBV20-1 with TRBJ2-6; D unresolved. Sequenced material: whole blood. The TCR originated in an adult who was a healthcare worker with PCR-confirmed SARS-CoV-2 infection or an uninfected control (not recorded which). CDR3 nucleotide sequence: TGCAGTGCTAGAGGCAGGCAGGATGGTAACTCTGGGGCCAACGTCCTGACTTTC. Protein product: CSARGRQDGNSGANVLTF.